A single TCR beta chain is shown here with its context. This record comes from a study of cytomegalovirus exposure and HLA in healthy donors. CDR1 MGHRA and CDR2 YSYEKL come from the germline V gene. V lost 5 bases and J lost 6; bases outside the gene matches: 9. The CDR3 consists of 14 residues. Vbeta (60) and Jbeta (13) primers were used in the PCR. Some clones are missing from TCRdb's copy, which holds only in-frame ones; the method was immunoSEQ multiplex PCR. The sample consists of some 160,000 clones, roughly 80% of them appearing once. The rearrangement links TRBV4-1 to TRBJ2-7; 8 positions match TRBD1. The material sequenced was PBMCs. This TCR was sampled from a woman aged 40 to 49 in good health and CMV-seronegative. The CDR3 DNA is TGCGCCAGCAGCTACCGGGACAGGTCTGGCGAGCAGTACTTC. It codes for CASSYRDRSGEQYF.